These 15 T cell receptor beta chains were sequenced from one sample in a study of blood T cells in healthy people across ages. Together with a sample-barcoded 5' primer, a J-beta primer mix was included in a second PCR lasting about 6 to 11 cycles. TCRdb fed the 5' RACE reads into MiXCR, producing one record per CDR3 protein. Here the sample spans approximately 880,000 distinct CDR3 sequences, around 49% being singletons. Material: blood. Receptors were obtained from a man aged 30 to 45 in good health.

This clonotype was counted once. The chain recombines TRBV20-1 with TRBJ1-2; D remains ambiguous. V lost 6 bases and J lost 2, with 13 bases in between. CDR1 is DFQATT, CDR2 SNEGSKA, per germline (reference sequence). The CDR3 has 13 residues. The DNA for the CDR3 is TGCAGTGCCCCCGCGGCAGTCAACTATGGCTACACCTTC. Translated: CSAPAAVNYGYTF.

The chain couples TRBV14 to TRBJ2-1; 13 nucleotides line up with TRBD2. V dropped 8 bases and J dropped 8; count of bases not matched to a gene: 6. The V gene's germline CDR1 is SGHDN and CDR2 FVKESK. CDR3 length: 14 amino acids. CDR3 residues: CASERLAGGDEQFF. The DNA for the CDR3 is TGTGCCAGCGAAAGACTAGCGGGGGGCGATGAGCAGTTCTTC.

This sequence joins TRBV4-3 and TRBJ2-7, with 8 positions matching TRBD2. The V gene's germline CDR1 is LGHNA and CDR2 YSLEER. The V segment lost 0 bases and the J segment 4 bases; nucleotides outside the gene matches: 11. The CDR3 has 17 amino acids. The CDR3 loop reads CASSQDFAGTRSYEQYF. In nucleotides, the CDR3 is TGCGCCAGCAGCCAAGATTTCGCCGGGACTAGGTCTTACGAGCAGTACTTC.

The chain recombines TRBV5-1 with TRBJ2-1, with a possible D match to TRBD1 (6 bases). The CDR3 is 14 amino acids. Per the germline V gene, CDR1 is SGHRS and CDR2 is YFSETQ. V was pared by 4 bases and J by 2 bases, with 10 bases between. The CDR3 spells CASSGRGAYNEQFF. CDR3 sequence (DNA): TGCGCCAGCAGCGGCAGGGGCGCCTACAATGAGCAGTTCTTC.

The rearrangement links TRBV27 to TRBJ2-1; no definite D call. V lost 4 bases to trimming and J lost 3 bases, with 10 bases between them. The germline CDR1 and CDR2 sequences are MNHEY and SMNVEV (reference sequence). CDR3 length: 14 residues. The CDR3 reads CASSWSPVYNEQFF. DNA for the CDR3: TGTGCCAGCAGTTGGTCCCCGGTCTACAATGAGCAGTTCTTC.

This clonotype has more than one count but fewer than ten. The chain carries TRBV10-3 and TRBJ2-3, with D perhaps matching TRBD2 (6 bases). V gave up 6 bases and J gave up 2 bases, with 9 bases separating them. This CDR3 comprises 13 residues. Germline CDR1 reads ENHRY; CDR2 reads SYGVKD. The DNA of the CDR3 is TGTGCCATCAGGGGACTTATCACAGATACGCAGTATTTT. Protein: CAIRGLITDTQYF.

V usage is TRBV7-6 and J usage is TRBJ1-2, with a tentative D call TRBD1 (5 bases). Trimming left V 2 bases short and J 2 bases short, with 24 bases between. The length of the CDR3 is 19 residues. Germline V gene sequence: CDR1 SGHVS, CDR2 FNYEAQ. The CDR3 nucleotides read TGTGCCAGCAGCTTAACGAACTGGGCGCAGACAGAAAAAAACTATGGCTACACCTTC. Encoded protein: CASSLTNWAQTEKNYGYTF.

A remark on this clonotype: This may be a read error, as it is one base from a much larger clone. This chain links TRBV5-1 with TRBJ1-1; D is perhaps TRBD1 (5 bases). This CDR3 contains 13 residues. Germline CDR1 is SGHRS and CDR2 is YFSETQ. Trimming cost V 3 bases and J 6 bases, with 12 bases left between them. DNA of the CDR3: TGCGCCAGCAGCTCCCAGGGAGACGCTGAAGCTTTCTTT. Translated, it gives CASSSQGDAEAFF. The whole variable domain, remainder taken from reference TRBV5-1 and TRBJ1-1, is KAGVTQTPRYLIKTRGQQVTLSCSPISGHRSVSWYQQTPGQGLQFLFEYFSETQRNKGNFPGRFSGRQFSNSRSEMNVSTLELGDSALYLCASSSQGDAEAFFGQGTRLTVV.

The CDR3: CASISGTGYEAFF. DNA of the CDR3: TGCGCCAGCATAAGCGGTACAGGGTATGAAGCTTTCTTT. The chain joins TRBV10-2 to TRBJ1-1; perhaps TRBD1 as D (6 bases). Germline loops: CDR1 WSHSY, CDR2 SAAADI. The CDR3 has 13 residues. V was cut by 7 bases and J by 7 bases, with 16 bases left in between.

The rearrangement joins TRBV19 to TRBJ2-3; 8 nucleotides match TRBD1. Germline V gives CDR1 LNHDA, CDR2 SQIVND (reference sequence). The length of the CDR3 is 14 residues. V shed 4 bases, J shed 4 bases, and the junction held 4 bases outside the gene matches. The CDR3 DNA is TGTGCCAGTAGTACACCAGGGGGCGCAGATACGCAGTATTTT. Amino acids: CASSTPGGADTQYF.

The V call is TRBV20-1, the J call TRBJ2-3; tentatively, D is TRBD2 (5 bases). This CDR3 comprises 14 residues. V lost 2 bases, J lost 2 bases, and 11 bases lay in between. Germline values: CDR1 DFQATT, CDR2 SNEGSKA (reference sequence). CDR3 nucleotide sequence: TGCAGTGCTAGACTTAGCGCCACCACAGATACGCAGTATTTT. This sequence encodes CSARLSATTDTQYF.

CDR3 nucleotide sequence: TGTGCCACTGGGGAAGACCCTAAGCAGTTCTTC. It codes for CATGEDPKQFF. This chain connects TRBV15 to TRBJ2-1, with unresolved D. CDR1 is LNHNV, CDR2 YYDKDF, per germline (reference sequence). The CDR3 is 11 residues long. V shed 9 bases and J shed 11 bases, with 14 bases lying between them.

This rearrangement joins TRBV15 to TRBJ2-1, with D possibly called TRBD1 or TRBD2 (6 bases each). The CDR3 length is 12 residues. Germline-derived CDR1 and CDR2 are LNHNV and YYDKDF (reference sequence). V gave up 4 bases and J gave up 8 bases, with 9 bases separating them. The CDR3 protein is CATSKGDYEQFF. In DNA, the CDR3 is TGTGCCACCAGCAAGGGGGACTATGAGCAGTTCTTC.

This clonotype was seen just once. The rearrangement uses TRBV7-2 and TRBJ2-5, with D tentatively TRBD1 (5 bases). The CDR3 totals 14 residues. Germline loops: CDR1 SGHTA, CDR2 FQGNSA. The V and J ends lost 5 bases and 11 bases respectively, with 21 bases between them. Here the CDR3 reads CASSTDRGRNEQYF. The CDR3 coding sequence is TGTGCCAGCAGCACCGATAGGGGAAGGAATGAGCAGTACTTC.

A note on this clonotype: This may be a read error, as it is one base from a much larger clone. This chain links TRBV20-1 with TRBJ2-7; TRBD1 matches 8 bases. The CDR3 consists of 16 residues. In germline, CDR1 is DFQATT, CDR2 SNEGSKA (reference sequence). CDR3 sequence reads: CSARRPGTGDSYEQCF. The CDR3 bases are TGCAGTGCTAGACGTCCCGGGACAGGCGACTCCTACGAGCAGTGCTTC.